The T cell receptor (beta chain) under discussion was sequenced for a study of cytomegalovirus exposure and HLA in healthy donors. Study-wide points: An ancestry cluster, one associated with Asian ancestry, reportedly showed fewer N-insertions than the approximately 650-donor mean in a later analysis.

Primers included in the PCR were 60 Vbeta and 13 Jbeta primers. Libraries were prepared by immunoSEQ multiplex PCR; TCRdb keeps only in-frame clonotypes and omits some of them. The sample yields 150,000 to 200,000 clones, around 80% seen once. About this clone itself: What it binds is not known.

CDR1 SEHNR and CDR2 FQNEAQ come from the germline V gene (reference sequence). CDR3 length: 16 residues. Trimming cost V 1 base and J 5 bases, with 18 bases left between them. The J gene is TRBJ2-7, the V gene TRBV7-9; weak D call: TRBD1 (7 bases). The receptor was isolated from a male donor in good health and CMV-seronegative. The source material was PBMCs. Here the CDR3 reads CASSLGQAGTADEQYF. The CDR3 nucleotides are TGTGCCAGCAGCTTAGGACAGGCGGGGACAGCTGACGAGCAGTACTTC.